The clone carrying this T cell receptor beta chain came up a few times. This record belongs to a study of blood T cell repertoires in COVID-19. Using immunoSEQ multiplex PCR, the repertoire was profiled, and TCRdb retains in-frame clones only, with some absent. The sample has more than 400,000 clones, roughly 87% seen once. The V end was cut by 4 bases, the J end by 15 bases, with 10 bases between. Germline values: CDR1 WSHSY, CDR2 SAAADI. There are 10 residues in the CDR3. J is TRBJ2-1 and V is TRBV10-2; D is ambiguous. The receptor's source is a woman younger than 30 who had recovered from COVID-19. Sequencing was carried out using PBMCs or T cells enriched from blood (not recorded which). CDR3 nucleotides: TGCGCCAGCAGTGGTTACATCCGGTTCTTC. This translates into CASSGYIRFF.